This T cell receptor beta chain was sequenced for a study of T cells in Graves' hyperthyroidism and ophthalmopathy. RNA transcripts served as the template for amplifying TCR beta CDR3 regions. Carried out on the TCR CDR3, a first-round RT-PCR used the HTBI primer set. One entry per CDR3 protein results from TCRdb running MiXCR on the multiplex PCR reads. Of 250,000 to 300,000 distinct CDR3 sequences listed, over 15% are singletons. Trimming took 2 bases from V and 1 from J, leaving 17 bases between them. Germline CDR1 GTSNPN, CDR2 SVGIG (reference sequence). The CDR3 length is 16 residues. This clonotype was seen ten or more times.

Input material: blood. This clonotype was sampled from a woman aged 55-69 years with Graves' ophthalmopathy. The V and J genes are TRBV30 and TRBJ1-1, with a tentative D call TRBD1 (6 bases). The chain's CDR3 is CAWSRKVDRQNTEAFF. Written as DNA, the CDR3 is TGTGCCTGGAGTAGGAAAGTGGACAGACAGAACACTGAAGCTTTCTTT.